This passage covers 24 T cell receptor beta chains from one sample sequenced in a study of cytomegalovirus exposure and HLA in healthy donors. Both 60 Vbeta primers and 13 Jbeta primers went into the PCR. Clones were sequenced by immunoSEQ multiplex PCR, and TCRdb holds only the in-frame ones, with some missing. The sample holds nearly 110,000 clones, around 79% seen once. Material: PBMCs. The source is a man in his fifties or sixties in good health and CMV-seronegative.

As DNA, the CDR3 is TGTGCCAGCAGTGGGAGCGTCCCTGGCACAGATACGCAGTATTTT. Protein product: CASSGSVPGTDTQYF. The chain joins TRBV2 to TRBJ2-3, with D unclear. The CDR3 covers 15 residues. Germline loops: CDR1 SNHLY, CDR2 FYNNEI. V lost 4 bases to trimming and J lost 1 base, with 12 bases between them.

This sequence joins TRBV2 and TRBJ1-6; D is unclear. Germline CDR1 and CDR2: SNHLY and FYNNEI. CDR3 size: 12 residues. Trimming took 10 bases from V and 6 from J, leaving 10 bases between them. This CDR3 reads CATQLSNSPLHF. The DNA of the CDR3 is TGTGCCACACAGCTCTCTAATTCACCCCTCCACTTT.

The chain carries TRBV2 and TRBJ2-5; 10 nucleotides agree with TRBD2. J lost 1 base, V lost 7 bases, and 3 bases had no gene match. Germline V gene sequence: CDR1 SNHLY, CDR2 FYNNEI. This CDR3 is built from 14 residues. The DNA for the CDR3 is TGTGCCAGCACCGGGACTAGCGCCCAAGAGACCCAGTACTTC. Translated, it gives CASTGTSAQETQYF.

J is TRBJ2-6 and V is TRBV9; a weak D match, TRBD1 (9 bases). CDR3 length: 18 residues. Trimming took off 3 bases at V and 1 base at J, with 17 bases between the two ends. Looked up from germline, CDR1 is SGDLS and CDR2 is YYNGEE. The DNA of the CDR3 is TGTGCCAGCAGCGCGGGGGGGACAGGGAATTCTGGGGCCAACGTCCTGACTTTC. This sequence encodes CASSAGGTGNSGANVLTF.

The rearrangement joins TRBV9 to TRBJ2-6, with 8 positions matching TRBD1. The CDR3 consists of 18 residues. In germline, CDR1 is SGDLS, CDR2 YYNGEE. The V and J ends lost 3 bases and 0 bases, in that order; junction bases with no gene match: 8. CDR3 in amino acids: CASSADRVVNSGANVLTF. Here the CDR3 DNA reads TGTGCCAGCAGCGCGGACAGGGTGGTCAACTCTGGGGCCAACGTCCTGACTTTC. Complete variable domain (other parts from reference TRBV9 and TRBJ2-6): DSGVTQTPKHLITATGQRVTLRCSPRSGDLSVYWYQQSLDQGLQFLIQYYNGEERAKGNILERFSAQQFPDLHSELNLSSLELGDSALYFCASSADRVVNSGANVLTFGAGSRLTVL.

The V gene is TRBV13, the J gene TRBJ1-6, with TRBD1 identical over 8 bases. The V gene end was trimmed by 2 bases and the J gene end by 7 bases; junction bases not matched to a gene: 1. There are 14 residues in the CDR3. The germline CDR1 and CDR2 sequences are PRHDT and FYEKMQ (reference sequence). Here the CDR3 DNA reads TGTGCCAGCAGCTTACCAGGGGGCAATTCACCCCTCCACTTT. Amino acid sequence: CASSLPGGNSPLHF. Variable domain in full (rest from reference TRBV13 and TRBJ1-6): AAGVIQSPRHLIKEKRETATLKCYPIPRHDTVYWYQQGPGQDPQFLISFYEKMQSDKGSIPDRFSAQQFSDYHSELNMSSLELGDSALYFCASSLPGGNSPLHFGNGTRLTVT.

J is TRBJ1-3 and V is TRBV4-1, with D uncertain. Looked up from germline, CDR1 is MGHRA and CDR2 is YSYEKL. V was shortened by 0 bases and J by 0 bases, with 9 bases between the two germline ends. The CDR3 extends over 16 amino acids. CDR3 in amino acids: CASSQDRANSGNTIYF. As DNA, the CDR3 is TGCGCCAGCAGCCAAGATCGCGCCAACTCTGGAAACACCATATATTTT.

This sequence joins TRBV6-5 and TRBJ1-1; D gene ambiguous. The CDR3 loop spans 14 amino acids. Germline values: CDR1 MNHEY, CDR2 SVGAGI. Deletions cut 5 bases from V and 0 bases from J, with 10 bases between. CDR3 bases: TGTGCCAGCAGTCGACTCAATGTGAACACTGAAGCTTTCTTT. Protein: CASSRLNVNTEAFF.

V and J are TRBV5-1 and TRBJ2-5; weak D call: TRBD1 (5 bases). Germline values: CDR1 SGHRS, CDR2 YFSETQ. Trimming removed 3 bases at V and 4 bases at J, with 16 bases between. This CDR3 region has 15 residues. The CDR3 reads CASSSTAGPRETQYF. The CDR3 coding sequence is TGCGCCAGCAGCTCGACAGCCGGCCCCAGAGAGACCCAGTACTTC.

The chain couples TRBV14 to TRBJ2-1, with TRBD2 identical over 11 bases. V trimming: 4 bases; J trimming: 4 bases; junction bases outside the gene matches: 3. CDR1 and CDR2 from the germline V gene are SGHDN and FVKESK. The CDR3 extends over 15 amino acids. The CDR3 DNA follows: TGTGCCAGCAGCCGAGGGACTAGCGGATACAATGAGCAGTTCTTC. This sequence encodes CASSRGTSGYNEQFF. Full variable domain (outside the CDR3, taken from reference TRBV14 and TRBJ2-1): EAGVTQFPSHSVIEKGQTVTLRCDPISGHDNLYWYRRVMGKEIKFLLHFVKESKQDESGMPNNRFLAERTGGTYSTLKVQPAELEDSGVYFCASSRGTSGYNEQFFGPGTRLTVL.

The chain combines TRBV6-1 with TRBJ2-1, with 8 bases matching TRBD2. V dropped 6 bases and J dropped 7; count of bases not matched to a gene: 11. The germline gives CDR1 MNHNS, CDR2 SASEGT. CDR3 size: 15 residues. CDR3 nucleotide sequence: TGTGCCAGCAGCCCAAGGACTAGCCTGACAAATGAGCAGTTCTTC. It is translated as CASSPRTSLTNEQFF.

This clone occurred a few times. The V gene is TRBV5-6, the J gene TRBJ2-1; possibly TRBD2 for D (6 bases). CDR3 length: 14 amino acids. The V end lost 1 base, the J end lost 10 bases, and 15 bases lay between the germline ends. CDR1 is SGHDT, CDR2 YYEEEE, per germline. CDR3 bases: TGTGCCAGCAGCTTGCCGGAGGGTTTGAGCGAGCAGTTCTTC. The encoded protein is CASSLPEGLSEQFF.

The V gene is TRBV5-1, the J gene TRBJ1-5; perhaps TRBD1 as D (6 bases). The germline V gene encodes CDR1 SGHRS and CDR2 YFSETQ. The CDR3 totals 14 residues. Trimming removed 4 bases from V and 2 bases from J, with 10 bases in between. CDR3 protein: CASSPGVGNQPQHF. As DNA, the CDR3 is TGCGCCAGCAGCCCAGGGGTTGGCAATCAGCCCCAGCATTTT. Variable domain in full (rest from reference TRBV5-1 and TRBJ1-5): KAGVTQTPRYLIKTRGQQVTLSCSPISGHRSVSWYQQTPGQGLQFLFEYFSETQRNKGNFPGRFSGRQFSNSRSEMNVSTLELGDSALYLCASSPGVGNQPQHFGDGTRLSIL.

V is TRBV5-1 and J is TRBJ2-7; D not resolved. Germline CDR1 is SGHRS and CDR2 is YFSETQ. This CDR3 spans 13 amino acids. With 0 bases removed from V and 4 bases from J, the gap between germline ends came to 8 bases. This CDR3 is CASSLATSYEQYF. CDR3 DNA sequence: TGCGCCAGCAGCTTGGCAACAAGTTACGAGCAGTACTTC.

The chain employs TRBV5-1 and TRBJ2-3; the match to TRBD1 covers 10 bases. The CDR3 extends over 16 amino acids. V gave up 1 base and J gave up 2 bases; unmatched junction bases: 4. CDR1 is SGHRS, CDR2 YFSETQ, per germline. CDR3 nucleotides: TGCGCCAGCAGCTTGACCGGGACAGGGGACACAGATACGCAGTATTTT. Translating it yields CASSLTGTGDTDTQYF.

This chain connects TRBV5-1 to TRBJ1-1; 10 nucleotides agree with TRBD1. The CDR3 loop spans 15 amino acids. Trimming at V came to 4 bases and at J to 2 bases, leaving 5 bases not matched to a gene. The germline gives CDR1 SGHRS, CDR2 YFSETQ. The chain's CDR3 is CASSTRQGANTEAFF. The CDR3 DNA follows: TGCGCCAGCAGCACCCGACAGGGGGCAAACACTGAAGCTTTCTTT.

The J gene is TRBJ2-1, the V gene TRBV19; 8 bases line up with TRBD2. The germline V gene encodes CDR1 LNHDA and CDR2 SQIVND (reference sequence). The CDR3 spans 11 residues. CDR3 DNA sequence: TGTGCTAGCGGGATTTACAATGAGCAGTTCTTC. It specifies CASGIYNEQFF.

This chain connects TRBV7-2 to TRBJ1-1, with D uncertain. The V gene lost 1 base and the J gene lost 1 base, with 10 bases spanning the gap. Germline V CDR1 and CDR2: SGHTA, FQGNSA. This CDR3 is built from 15 residues. The CDR3 spells CASSLEVRSNTEAFF. The CDR3 nucleotides read TGTGCCAGCAGCTTAGAGGTCAGGTCGAACACTGAAGCTTTCTTT.

This clone was detected a few times. The chain recombines TRBV9 with TRBJ2-6; 11 nucleotides agree with TRBD1. The CDR3 runs 20 residues. CDR1 is SGDLS and CDR2 is YYNGEE in the germline V gene. Unmatched junction bases numbered 12, after V lost 4 bases and J lost 0 bases. CDR3 amino acids: CASSFRGQGASISGANVLTF. Here the CDR3 DNA reads TGTGCCAGCAGCTTCAGAGGACAGGGGGCCTCAATCTCTGGGGCCAACGTCCTGACTTTC. Variable domain in full (rest from reference TRBV9 and TRBJ2-6): DSGVTQTPKHLITATGQRVTLRCSPRSGDLSVYWYQQSLDQGLQFLIQYYNGEERAKGNILERFSAQQFPDLHSELNLSSLELGDSALYFCASSFRGQGASISGANVLTFGAGSRLTVL.

This chain connects TRBV28 to TRBJ1-2; D call uncertain. Trimming removed 6 bases at V and 9 bases at J, with 11 bases between. Per germline, CDR1 MDHEN and CDR2 SYDVKM. The length of the CDR3 is 11 residues. The CDR3 region is CASSSRVSYTF. As DNA, the CDR3 is TGTGCCAGCAGCTCTCGGGTTAGCTACACCTTC.

This clone turned up a few times. The chain uses TRBV9 and TRBJ2-1; 7 bases line up with TRBD1. CDR3 length: 15 residues. Unmatched junction bases numbered 6, after V lost 2 bases and J lost 4 bases. Germline V gene sequence: CDR1 SGDLS, CDR2 YYNGEE. The CDR3 nucleotides read TGTGCCAGCAGCGTTTACCGGGACAGTTACAATGAGCAGTTCTTC. It translates to CASSVYRDSYNEQFF.

Only one count was recorded for this clone. This chain links TRBV5-6 with TRBJ2-5, with D possibly TRBD2 on 5 matching bases. V was shortened by 0 bases and J by 5 bases, with 8 bases between the two germline ends. The CDR3 extends over 13 amino acids. In germline, CDR1 is SGHDT, CDR2 YYEEEE. CDR3 loop: CASSLDGGETQYF. In nucleotides, the CDR3 is TGTGCCAGCAGCTTGGATGGCGGGGAGACCCAGTACTTC.

This clone was seen a handful of times. The chain joins TRBV6-6 to TRBJ1-1, with TRBD1 matching 7 bases. The germline V gene has CDR1 MNHNY and CDR2 SVGAGI (reference sequence). The J segment lost 4 bases and the V segment lost 1 base, leaving 0 bases of the junction unmatched. CDR3 length: 13 residues. CDR3 loop: CASSYYRGTEAFF. DNA of the CDR3: TGTGCCAGCAGTTACTACAGGGGCACTGAAGCTTTCTTT.

This chain joins TRBV7-9 and TRBJ2-2; D is uncertain. Germline values: CDR1 SEHNR, CDR2 FQNEAQ (reference sequence). The V gene lost 3 bases and the J gene lost 6 bases, with 11 bases spanning the gap. The CDR3 extends over 14 amino acids. The CDR3 region is CASSFGLAAGELFF. DNA of the CDR3: TGTGCCAGCAGCTTTGGGTTGGCGGCCGGGGAGCTGTTTTTT.